This T cell receptor (beta chain) was obtained from a study of blood T cell repertoires in COVID-19. Original handling: Reference gene primer amplification gave nucleated cell count estimates. TCRdb's table, derived via immunoSEQ multiplex PCR, lists solely in-frame clones and lacks some. V and J calls plus clone size are reproduced from that table; the DNA served to infer D and trimming. The data show about 260,000 clones, around 88% seen once. Losses at the gene ends were 4 bases for V and 3 bases for J; bases not matched to a gene: 6. Germline V gene data show CDR1 as MNHEY and CDR2 as SVGEGT. CDR3 length: 15 amino acids.

The source material was PBMCs or T cells enriched from blood (not recorded which). V is TRBV6-2 or TRBV6-3 and J is TRBJ1-5, with TRBD1 matching over 7 bases. This receptor was taken from a woman between 50 and 59 years old who had recovered from COVID-19. CDR3 residues: CASSSLTGPNQPQHF. The DNA for the CDR3 is TGTGCCAGCAGTTCTCTGACAGGGCCCAATCAGCCCCAGCATTTT.